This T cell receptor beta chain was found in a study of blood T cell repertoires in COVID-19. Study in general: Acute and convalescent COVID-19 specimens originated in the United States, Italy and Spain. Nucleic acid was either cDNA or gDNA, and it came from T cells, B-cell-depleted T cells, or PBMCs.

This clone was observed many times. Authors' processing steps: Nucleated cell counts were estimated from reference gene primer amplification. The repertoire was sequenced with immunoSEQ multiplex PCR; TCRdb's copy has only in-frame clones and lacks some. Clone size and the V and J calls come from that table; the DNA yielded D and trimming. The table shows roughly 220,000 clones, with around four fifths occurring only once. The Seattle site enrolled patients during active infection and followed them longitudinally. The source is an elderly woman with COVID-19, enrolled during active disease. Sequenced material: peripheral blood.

The CDR3 protein is CASSLNRSPGNTIYF. The CDR3 DNA sequence: TGTGCCAGCAGCTTAAACAGATCCCCTGGAAACACCATATATTTT. The rearrangement joins TRBV11-3 to TRBJ1-3; D unclear. CDR3 length: 15 residues. Germline lookup yields CDR1 SGHNT and CDR2 YENEEA. The germline V and J ends were trimmed by 2 bases and 2 bases, with 10 bases remaining between them.